This record concerns one TCR beta chain sequence. Its antigen specificity is not known. Within one base of it there is no much larger clone, and no base qualities were kept. TCRbeta CDR3 regions were amplified from genomic DNA by means of the immunoSEQ Assay, a bias-controlled multiplex PCR. The paper's data handling went like this. Within the assay, amplification of reference gene primers was used to estimate how many nucleated cells each sample contained. Sequence reads were collapsed and filtered to measure the absolute abundance of every unique TCRbeta CDR3 rearrangement. For each sample, productive Simpson clonality was calculated as the square root of Simpson's diversity index over productive rearrangements. What TCRdb holds here is the immuneACCESS table cut down to in-frame rearrangements. Part of the clones is not present; checked against another copy, under half of the missing clones reflect an unresolved V gene, and the others are unexplained. V, J and clone size are those of that table, while D and trimming were read from the DNA. The sample includes around 12,000 clones, with about 90% observed a single time. The ten largest clones represent roughly 29% of the sample.

The sample is drawn from a study of blood T cell repertoires in COVID-19 (dated by TCRdb to about 2020). A note on the overall study: Samples covering the acute and convalescent phases of COVID-19 were provided by collaborators in the United States, Italy and Spain. Sample metadata almost always included a de-identified subject ID, COVID-19 status, age in years and sex. Where available, HLA class I and class II types were taken from metadata supplied by the sample provider and were not determined by assay-based typing. The material from the prospective study consisted of cDNA or gDNA derived from T cells, B-cell-depleted T cells, or PBMCs. Samples were obtained from the ongoing ImmuneRACE study (first 160 participants) and from 1,000 to 1,500 subjects provided by 6 global collaborators. Deeply sampled blood TCRbeta repertoires from subjects exposed to, actively infected with, or recovered from COVID-19 were included in the dataset. A freely available public database, intended as a resource for researchers studying the immune response to SARS-CoV-2, is where the repertoires were released.

The research as a whole found: How much clinical and demographic metadata was included differed by source and by participant, and the metadata was provided uncurated.

Collaborating institutions collected whole blood in K2EDTA tubes following their own protocols. For TCRbeta analysis, collaborators shipped samples in one of three forms: frozen whole blood, isolated PBMCs, or DNA extracted from either of those sample types. Unmatched junction bases come to 4, with V trimmed by 2 bases and J by 1 base. The CDR3 covers 16 residues, taking in both the cysteine and the phenylalanine. The DNA shown is the 48-base CDR3, in frame from base 1. According to the germline V gene, CDR1 reads MNHEY and CDR2 reads SVGEGT. Sequenced sample: peripheral blood. The chain joins TRBV6-2 or TRBV6-3 to TRBJ1-5; 8 nucleotides in the junction match TRBD1. This clonotype originated in a human donor in a cohort sampled during active COVID-19. The CDR3 corresponds to CASSYAYRGSNQPQHF. The sequenced DNA: TGTGCCAGCAGTTACGCCTACAGGGGGAGCAATCAGCCCCAGCATTTT.